The 3 T cell receptor beta chains in this list originate from one sample, sequenced in a study of blood T cell repertoires in COVID-19. Here immunoSEQ multiplex PCR was the method, and the copy in TCRdb shows in-frame clones only, minus some. The sample holds fewer than 200,000 clones, around 83% seen once. Material: peripheral blood. These receptors were obtained from a woman aged 70-85 years with COVID-19, enrolled during active disease.

The V and J genes are TRBV5-6 and TRBJ2-2; tentatively, D is TRBD2 (6 bases). Germline loops: CDR1 SGHDT, CDR2 YYEEEE. V was cut by 4 bases and J by 4 bases, with 11 bases left in between. The CDR3 is 14 amino acids. CDR3 sequence reads: CASSPGLTTGELFF. CDR3 nucleotides: TGTGCCAGCAGCCCGGGACTTACCACCGGGGAGCTGTTTTTT.

V and J are TRBV15 and TRBJ2-5; the match to TRBD1 covers 8 bases. The CDR3 is made up of 16 amino acids. V lost 0 bases and J lost 7; bases outside the gene matches: 10. Germline-derived CDR1 and CDR2 are LNHNV and YYDKDF (reference sequence). CDR3 nucleotides: TGTGCCACCAGCAGAGATCCCCAGGGGGCGAGTGGGACCCAGTACTTC. It is translated as CATSRDPQGASGTQYF.

V and J are TRBV19 and TRBJ2-7; D is possibly TRBD1 (6 bases). Germline CDR1 LNHDA, CDR2 SQIVND (reference sequence). V shed 0 bases and J shed 5 bases, with 11 bases lying between them. The length of the CDR3 is 14 residues. The CDR3 reads CASSIDSTGNEQYF. The CDR3 region has the DNA TGTGCCAGTAGTATAGATTCGACAGGCAACGAGCAGTACTTC.